A single sample gave rise to the 21 T cell receptor beta chains below, sequenced in a study of T cell changes during pregnancy in multiple sclerosis. Profiled with immunoSEQ multiplex PCR; TCRdb holds only in-frame clones, not every one. The data contain approximately 100,000 clones, roughly 90% of them singletons. The sample was peripheral blood, taken after pregnancy. The receptors come from a female donor with multiple sclerosis, enrolled in a pregnancy study.

The chain combines TRBV19 with TRBJ2-1, with 9 bases identical to TRBD2. Germline CDR1 is LNHDA and CDR2 is SQIVND (reference sequence). The CDR3 sequence is 16 residues long. V lost 8 bases, J lost 3 bases, and 11 bases stayed unmatched. The CDR3 reads CASRVSGTSFYNEQFF. DNA of the CDR3: TGTGCCAGTCGAGTTTCCGGGACTAGCTTCTACAATGAGCAGTTCTTC. Variable domain in full (rest from reference TRBV19 and TRBJ2-1): DGGITQSPKYLFRKEGQNVTLSCEQNLNHDAMYWYRQDPGQGLRLIYYSQIVNDFQKGDIAEGYSVSREKKESFPLTVTSAQKNPTAFYLCASRVSGTSFYNEQFFGPGTRLTVL.

This clone has more than one count but fewer than ten. The chain recombines TRBV4-2 with TRBJ1-1, with D possibly matching TRBD1 (6 bases). Trimming pared 3 bases from V and 6 bases from J, leaving 17 bases between. The CDR3 is 15 amino acids. Germline CDR1 is LGHNA and CDR2 is YNFKEQ. CDR3 in amino acids: CASSQDNQGRAEAFF. In DNA, the CDR3 is TGTGCCAGCAGCCAGGATAATCAGGGGAGGGCTGAAGCTTTCTTT.

This chain links TRBV6-1 with TRBJ1-2; D is uncertain. Trimming stripped 2 bases from V and 4 bases from J, with 5 bases between. The CDR3 covers 12 residues. Germline CDR1 is MNHNS and CDR2 is SASEGT. The CDR3 DNA is TGTGCCAGCAGTGAATATATCTATGGCTACACCTTC. Encoded protein: CASSEYIYGYTF.

This rearrangement joins TRBV9 to TRBJ1-2; no definite D call. Germline V gives CDR1 SGDLS, CDR2 YYNGEE. This CDR3 is 15 amino acids long. V was clipped by 0 bases and J by 8 bases, with 17 bases between them. The CDR3 protein is CASSVAWIGGEGYTF. CDR3 coding DNA: TGTGCCAGCAGCGTAGCTTGGATAGGCGGCGAGGGCTACACCTTC.

J is TRBJ1-2 and V is TRBV23-1; the D gene is possibly TRBD1 (6 bases). TRBV23-1 is classed as an ORF, of uncertain function. There are 12 residues in the CDR3. Trimming took 8 bases from V and 3 from J, leaving 10 bases between them. The CDR3 DNA reads as TGCGCCAGCCCGGACAGCGACTATGGCTACACCTTC. Translation: CASPDSDYGYTF.

The chain joins TRBV6-5 to TRBJ2-1; a possible D gene is TRBD1 (6 bases). The CDR3 sequence is 15 residues long. The germline V gene encodes CDR1 MNHEY and CDR2 SVGAGI. The ends were cut back, 6 bases at V and 1 base at J, with 13 bases in the middle. CDR3 residues: CASSPGATSYNEQFF. The CDR3, as DNA: TGTGCCAGCAGCCCAGGGGCCACTTCCTACAATGAGCAGTTCTTC.

The chain uses TRBV27 and TRBJ2-1; perhaps TRBD1 as D (5 bases). V was cut by 8 bases and J by 7 bases, with 18 bases left in between. Per the germline V gene, CDR1 is MNHEY and CDR2 is SMNVEV (reference sequence). This CDR3 has 14 amino acids. The CDR3, as DNA: TGTGCCAGCTCGGATCAGGGATTGATAAATGAGCAGTTCTTC. It encodes CASSDQGLINEQFF.

The chain employs TRBV5-1 and TRBJ2-3; D uncertain. Trimming removed 6 bases from V and 0 bases from J, with 17 bases in between. Germline values: CDR1 SGHRS, CDR2 YFSETQ. The CDR3 has 16 amino acids. The CDR3 sequence is CASTALRSPSTDTQYF. CDR3 DNA sequence: TGCGCCAGCACCGCTCTTCGGTCCCCTAGCACAGATACGCAGTATTTT.

With regard to this clone: Within the sample, other DNA sequences also encode this same CDR3. The V call is TRBV5-1, the J call TRBJ2-7; weak D call: TRBD2 (6 bases). This CDR3 region has 14 residues. Germline V gene lookup returns CDR1 SGHRS and CDR2 YFSETQ. Trimming took off 0 bases at V and 1 base at J, with 8 bases between the two ends. The CDR3 region is CASSLVGGSYEQYF. As DNA, the CDR3 is TGCGCCAGCAGCTTGGTCGGGGGTTCCTACGAGCAGTACTTC.

The chain employs TRBV6-1 and TRBJ2-2, with D tentatively TRBD1 (5 bases). CDR1 and CDR2 (germline): MNHNS, SASEGT. CDR3 length equals 14 residues. Trimming removed 10 bases at V and 5 bases at J, with 17 bases between. Here the CDR3 DNA reads TGTGCCATCGGGTCAGGGCGAGATACCGGGGAGCTGTTTTTT. This codes for CAIGSGRDTGELFF.

V and J are TRBV12-5 and TRBJ2-5; D ambiguous. V lost 8 bases and J 0 bases, leaving 4 bases between the germline ends. This CDR3 contains 11 residues. Germline CDR1 is LGHNT and CDR2 is FRNRAP. CDR3 nucleotides: TGTGCTAGTTCTAACCAAGAGACCCAGTACTTC. Its translation is CASSNQETQYF.

The chain combines TRBV6-1 with TRBJ1-4; no clear D gene. Germline CDR1 reads MNHNS; CDR2 reads SASEGT. Trimming left V 4 bases short and J 6 bases short, with 12 bases between. This CDR3 contains 14 residues. The CDR3 region has the DNA TGTGCCAGCAGTGTTCTAGCCCTAGATGAAAAACTGTTTTTT. Translation gives CASSVLALDEKLFF.

This chain links TRBV9 with TRBJ2-2, with 9 bases matching TRBD1. Germline-derived CDR1 and CDR2 are SGDLS and YYNGEE. This CDR3 has 18 amino acids. V shed 4 bases and J 7 bases; nucleotides not matched to a gene: 17. The CDR3 sequence: CASSSIALWTGAGGELFF. CDR3 nucleotides: TGTGCCAGCAGCTCCATAGCCCTTTGGACAGGGGCGGGCGGGGAGCTGTTTTTT.

The V gene is TRBV5-1, the J gene TRBJ2-7, with D possibly TRBD1 on 6 matching bases. The germline V gene has CDR1 SGHRS and CDR2 YFSETQ. The V gene lost 6 bases and the J gene lost 2 bases, with 18 bases spanning the gap. CDR3 length: 15 residues. The CDR3 DNA sequence: TGCGCCAGCAAATTTTCCGGGACACCTACCTACGAGCAGTACTTC. Translated, it gives CASKFSGTPTYEQYF.

The rearrangement joins TRBV19 to TRBJ1-1, with D maybe TRBD1 (5 bases). Germline CDR1 reads LNHDA; CDR2 reads SQIVND (reference sequence). The CDR3 sequence is 13 residues long. The V end was cut by 10 bases, the J end by 1 base, with 13 bases between. The CDR3: CATSTGTNTEAFF. CDR3 DNA sequence: TGTGCCACCAGTACAGGTACGAACACTGAAGCTTTCTTT.

The chain carries TRBV2 and TRBJ1-1; D not certain. Germline V gene lookup returns CDR1 SNHLY and CDR2 FYNNEI. This CDR3 has 12 amino acids. V was clipped by 6 bases and J by 7 bases, with 12 bases between them. CDR3 nucleotide sequence: TGTGCCAGCAGCCAGGAGGGCCTTGAAGCTTTCTTT. Its protein is CASSQEGLEAFF.

This clone was seen only once. The CDR3 bases are TGCGCCAGCAGTCGGGACAGGGGGCACAAAGGTTCACCCCTCCACTTT. Translated: CASSRDRGHKGSPLHF. V gene TRBV5-1 combines with J gene TRBJ1-6, with 12 bases identical to TRBD1. The CDR3 contains 16 residues. V was clipped by 5 bases and J by 9 bases; unmatched bases: 9. CDR1 and CDR2 from the germline V gene are SGHRS and YFSETQ.

This clone was observed a single time. The chain employs TRBV6-5 and TRBJ1-2; 10 bases are shared with TRBD1. The CDR3 extends over 13 amino acids. CDR1 is MNHEY and CDR2 is SVGAGI in the germline V gene. Losses at the gene ends were 9 bases for V and 8 bases for J; bases not matched to a gene: 9. DNA of the CDR3: TGTGCCAGTGTGCCGGGACAGGGGAACGGCTACACCTTC. Translated: CASVPGQGNGYTF.

The rearrangement joins TRBV18 to TRBJ2-3; 11 nucleotides align to TRBD2. The CDR3 length is 16 residues. V lost 3 bases, J lost 3 bases, and 5 bases stayed unmatched. Germline assignment: CDR1 KGHSH and CDR2 LQKENI. CDR3 nucleotides: TGTGCCAGCTCACCTCTCCGACTAGCGGGGACAGATACGCAGTATTTT. This sequence encodes CASSPLRLAGTDTQYF. The full variable domain, rest sourced from reference TRBV18 and TRBJ2-3, is NAGVMQNPRHLVRRRGQEARLRCSPMKGHSHVYWYRQLPEEGLKFMVYLQKENIIDESGMPKERFSAEFPKEGPSILRIQQVVRGDSAAYFCASSPLRLAGTDTQYFGPGTRLTVL.

The CDR3 loop reads CASSLPDRISGNTIYF. CDR3 coding DNA: TGTGCCAGCAGCTTACCCGACAGGATCTCTGGAAACACCATATATTTT. The chain carries TRBV7-8 and TRBJ1-3; D might be TRBD1 (6 bases). Germline CDR1 reads SGHVS; CDR2 reads FQNEAQ. The CDR3 length is 16 residues. Between the trimmed V and J ends, which lost 2 bases and 0 bases, there was a span of 11 bases.

V usage is TRBV30 and J usage is TRBJ2-7; 9 bases fit TRBD1. Losses at the gene ends were 5 bases for V and 3 bases for J; bases not matched to a gene: 11. Germline values: CDR1 GTSNPN, CDR2 SVGIG (reference sequence). The CDR3 totals 15 residues. This CDR3 reads CAWHPRGTGHYEQYF. The DNA of the CDR3 is TGTGCCTGGCACCCCCGGGGGACAGGGCACTACGAGCAGTACTTC.